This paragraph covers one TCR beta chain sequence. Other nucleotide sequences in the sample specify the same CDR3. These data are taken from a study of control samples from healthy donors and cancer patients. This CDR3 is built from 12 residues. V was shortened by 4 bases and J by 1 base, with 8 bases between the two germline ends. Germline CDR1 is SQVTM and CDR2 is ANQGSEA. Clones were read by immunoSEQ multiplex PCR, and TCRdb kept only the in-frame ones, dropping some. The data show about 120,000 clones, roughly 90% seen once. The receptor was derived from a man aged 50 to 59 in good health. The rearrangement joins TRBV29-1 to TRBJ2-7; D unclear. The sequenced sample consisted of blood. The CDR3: CSVGQSSYEQYF. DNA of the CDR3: TGCAGCGTTGGGCAGTCGTCCTACGAGCAGTACTTC.